This TCR beta chain was recovered during a study of blood T cell repertoires in COVID-19. For the study at large: Whether acute or convalescent, the COVID-19 samples came from the United States, Italy and Spain. Sources were T cells, B-cell-depleted T cells, or PBMCs; the material itself was cDNA or gDNA.

In the source study's methods: Estimated nucleated cell counts came from reference gene primer amplification. Generated by immunoSEQ multiplex PCR, the TCRdb table keeps only in-frame clones and is missing some. The D gene and trimming were derived from the DNA, and the V and J assignments and clone size from that table. This sample has fewer than 30,000 clones; 84% occur once, and the top ten carry about a sixth. CDR3 length equals 15 residues. V dropped 1 base and J dropped 4; count of bases not matched to a gene: 4. Germline values: CDR1 SGHVS, CDR2 FQNEAQ. The V call is TRBV7-8, the J call TRBJ2-7; 10 bases agree with TRBD2. The sequence came from a man aged 70 or older with active COVID-19. Sequences were obtained from peripheral blood. CDR3: CASSLGTSGSYEQYF. The CDR3 DNA reads TGTGCCAGCAGCTTAGGGACTAGCGGTTCGTACGAGCAGTACTTC.